This entry features one TCR beta chain sequence. The sample comes from a study of blood T cell repertoires in COVID-19. For the study at large: Samples of COVID-19 (acute and convalescent) were obtained from the United States, Italy and Spain. Sample material is recorded as cDNA or gDNA derived from T cells, B-cell-depleted T cells, or PBMCs.

The J segment lost 6 bases and the V segment lost 4 bases, leaving 2 bases of the junction unmatched. The CDR3 runs 14 residues. Germline V gene sequence: CDR1 SGHRS, CDR2 YFSETQ. Original analysis: Quantification of nucleated cells was approximated via reference gene primer amplification. Method: immunoSEQ multiplex PCR; TCRdb's copy keeps in-frame clones and lacks some. V, J and clone size reflect that table, while D and trimming were determined from the DNA. Of 35,000 to 45,000 clones in the sample, nearly 90% were seen once. The sequence came from a man aged 55 to 69 with active COVID-19. This chain uses TRBV5-1 with TRBJ2-1, with 12 bases that match TRBD2. Sequenced sample: peripheral blood. This CDR3 reads CASSQTSGSNEQFF. CDR3 sequence (DNA): TGCGCCAGCAGCCAGACTAGCGGGAGCAATGAGCAGTTCTTC.